This record looks at one TCR beta chain sequence and its context. The sample comes from a study of blood T cell repertoires in COVID-19. Study background: The cDNA or gDNA used as material had been derived from T cells, B-cell-depleted T cells, or PBMCs.

The germline V and J ends were trimmed by 6 bases and 4 bases, with 6 bases remaining between them. Looked up from germline, CDR1 is LNHDA and CDR2 is SQIVND (reference sequence). The CDR3 covers 11 residues. Source study methods: Reference gene primer amplification yielded estimated nucleated cell counts. Assay: immunoSEQ multiplex PCR; the TCRdb copy retains only in-frame clones and omits some. D and trimming were read from the DNA, whereas the V and J calls and clone size are those reported in that table. The sample lists over 200,000 clones; around 84% were seen once. The sequenced material came from peripheral blood. The sequence derives from a woman older than 75 with active or convalescent COVID-19. This sequence joins TRBV19 and TRBJ1-1; D is perhaps TRBD1 (5 bases). The CDR3 sequence is CASSRVTEAFF. The DNA for the CDR3 is TGTGCCAGTAGCAGGGTCACTGAAGCTTTCTTT.